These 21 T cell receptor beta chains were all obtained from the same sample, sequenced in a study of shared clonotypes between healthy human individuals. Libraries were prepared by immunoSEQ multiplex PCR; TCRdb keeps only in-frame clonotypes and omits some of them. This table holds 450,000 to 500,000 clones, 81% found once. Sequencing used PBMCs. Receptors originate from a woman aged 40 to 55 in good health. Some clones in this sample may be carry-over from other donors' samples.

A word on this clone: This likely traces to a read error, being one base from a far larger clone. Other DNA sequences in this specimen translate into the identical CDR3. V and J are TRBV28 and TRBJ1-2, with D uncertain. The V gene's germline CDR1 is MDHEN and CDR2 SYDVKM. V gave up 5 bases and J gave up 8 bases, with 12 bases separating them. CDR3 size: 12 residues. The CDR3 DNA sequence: TGTGCCAGCAGTCCCGCCCTCTACGGCTACACCTTC. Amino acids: CASSPALYGYTF.

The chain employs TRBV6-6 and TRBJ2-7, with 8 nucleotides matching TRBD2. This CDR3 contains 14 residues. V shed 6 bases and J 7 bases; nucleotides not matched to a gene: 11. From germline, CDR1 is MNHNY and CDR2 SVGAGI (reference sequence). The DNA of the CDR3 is TGTGCCAGCAGCCGGAGCAGCGGGAGTTGGGAGCAGTACTTC. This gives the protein CASSRSSGSWEQYF.

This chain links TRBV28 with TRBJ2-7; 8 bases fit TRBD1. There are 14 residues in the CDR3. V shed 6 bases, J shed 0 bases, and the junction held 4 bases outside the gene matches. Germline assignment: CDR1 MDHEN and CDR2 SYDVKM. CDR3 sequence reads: CASRTGGNSYEQYF. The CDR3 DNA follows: TGTGCCAGCAGAACAGGGGGAAACTCCTACGAGCAGTACTTC.

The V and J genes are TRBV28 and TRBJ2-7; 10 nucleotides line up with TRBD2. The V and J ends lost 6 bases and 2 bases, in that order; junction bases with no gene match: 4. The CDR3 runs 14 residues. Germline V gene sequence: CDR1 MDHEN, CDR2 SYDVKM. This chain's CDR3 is CASRLSGGTYEQYF. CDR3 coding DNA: TGTGCCAGCAGGCTTAGCGGGGGGACCTACGAGCAGTACTTC.

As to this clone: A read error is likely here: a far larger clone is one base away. This CDR3 is CASSLGRGISYEQYF. CDR3 nucleotides: TGTGCCAGCAGCCTCGGCAGGGGAATCTCCTACGAGCAGTACTTC. The chain couples TRBV2 to TRBJ2-7; D is perhaps TRBD1 (6 bases). V was trimmed by 6 bases and J by 0 bases, leaving 15 bases between them. CDR3 length: 15 amino acids. Germline V gene data show CDR1 as SNHLY and CDR2 as FYNNEI.

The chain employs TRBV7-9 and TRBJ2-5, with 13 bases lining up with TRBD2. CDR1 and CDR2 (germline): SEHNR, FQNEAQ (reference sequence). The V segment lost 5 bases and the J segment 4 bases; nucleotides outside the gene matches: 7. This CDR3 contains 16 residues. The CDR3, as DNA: TGTGCCAGCAGCCCTATGGGACTAGCGGGACGAGAGACCCAGTACTTC. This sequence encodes CASSPMGLAGRETQYF.

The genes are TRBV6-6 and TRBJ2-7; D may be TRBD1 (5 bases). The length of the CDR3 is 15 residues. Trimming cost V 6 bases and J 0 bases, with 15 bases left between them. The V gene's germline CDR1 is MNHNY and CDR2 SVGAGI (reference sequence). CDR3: CASSLGHSSSYEQYF. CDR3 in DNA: TGTGCCAGCAGCCTCGGACACTCAAGCTCCTACGAGCAGTACTTC.

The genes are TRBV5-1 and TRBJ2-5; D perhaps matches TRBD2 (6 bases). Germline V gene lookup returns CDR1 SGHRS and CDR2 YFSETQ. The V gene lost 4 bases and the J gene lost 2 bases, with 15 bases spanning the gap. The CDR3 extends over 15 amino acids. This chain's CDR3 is CASSLQGGGQETQYF. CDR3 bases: TGCGCCAGCAGCCTCCAGGGTGGGGGGCAAGAGACCCAGTACTTC.

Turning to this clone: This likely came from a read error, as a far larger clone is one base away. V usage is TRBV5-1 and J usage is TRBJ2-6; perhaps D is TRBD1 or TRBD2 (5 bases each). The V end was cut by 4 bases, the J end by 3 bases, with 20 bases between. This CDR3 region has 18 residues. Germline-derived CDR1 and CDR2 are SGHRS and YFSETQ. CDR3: CASSLGAGSSGGANVLTF. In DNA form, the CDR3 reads TGCGCCAGCAGCCTAGGGGCAGGGAGTTCCGGTGGGGCCAACGTCCTGACTTTC.

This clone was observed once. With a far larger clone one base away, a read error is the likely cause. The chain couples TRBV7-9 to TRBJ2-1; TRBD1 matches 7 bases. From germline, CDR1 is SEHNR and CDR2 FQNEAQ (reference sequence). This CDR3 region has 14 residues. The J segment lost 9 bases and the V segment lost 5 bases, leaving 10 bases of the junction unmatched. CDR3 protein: CASSAPNWDSEQFF. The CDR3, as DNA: TGTGCCAGCAGCGCCCCCAATTGGGACAGTGAGCAGTTCTTC.

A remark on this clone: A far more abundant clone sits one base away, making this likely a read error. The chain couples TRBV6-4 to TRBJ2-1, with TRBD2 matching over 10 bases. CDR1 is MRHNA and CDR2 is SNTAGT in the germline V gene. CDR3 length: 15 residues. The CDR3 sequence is CASSDSAGGNNGQFF. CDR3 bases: TGTGCCAGCAGTGACTCAGCGGGAGGGAACAATGGGCAGTTCTTC.

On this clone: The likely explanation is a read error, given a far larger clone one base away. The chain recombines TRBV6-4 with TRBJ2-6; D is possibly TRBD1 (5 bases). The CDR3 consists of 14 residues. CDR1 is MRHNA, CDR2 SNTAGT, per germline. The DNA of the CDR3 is TGTGCCAGCAGCGCCGACTCTGGGGCCAACGTCCAGACTTTC. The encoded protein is CASSADSGANVQTF.

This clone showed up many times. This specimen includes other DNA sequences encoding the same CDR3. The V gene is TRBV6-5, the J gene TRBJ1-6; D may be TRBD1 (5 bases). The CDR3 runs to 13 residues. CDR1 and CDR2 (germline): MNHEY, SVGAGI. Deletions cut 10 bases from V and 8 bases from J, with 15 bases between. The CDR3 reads CATRRGADSPLHF. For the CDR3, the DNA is TGTGCCACCCGGAGGGGAGCTGATTCACCCCTCCACTTT.

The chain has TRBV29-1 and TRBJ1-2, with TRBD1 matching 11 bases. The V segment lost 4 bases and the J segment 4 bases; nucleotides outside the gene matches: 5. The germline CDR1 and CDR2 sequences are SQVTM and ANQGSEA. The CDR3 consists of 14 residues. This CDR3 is CSVVLGQGAYGYTF. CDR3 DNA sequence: TGCAGCGTTGTCCTTGGACAGGGGGCCTATGGCTACACCTTC.

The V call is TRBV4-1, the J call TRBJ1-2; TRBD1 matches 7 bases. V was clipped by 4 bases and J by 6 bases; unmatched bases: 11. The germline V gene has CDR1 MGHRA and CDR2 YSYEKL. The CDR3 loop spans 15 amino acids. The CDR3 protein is CASSLPGQSRDGYTF. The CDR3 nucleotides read TGCGCCAGCAGCCTACCGGGACAGAGTCGAGATGGCTACACCTTC.

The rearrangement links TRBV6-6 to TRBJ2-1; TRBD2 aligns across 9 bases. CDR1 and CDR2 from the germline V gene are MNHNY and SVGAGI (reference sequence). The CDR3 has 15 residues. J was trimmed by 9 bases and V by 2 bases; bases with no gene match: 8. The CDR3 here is CASSYGGAGGAEQFF. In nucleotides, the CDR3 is TGTGCCAGCAGTTACGGGGGAGCGGGAGGTGCTGAGCAGTTCTTC.

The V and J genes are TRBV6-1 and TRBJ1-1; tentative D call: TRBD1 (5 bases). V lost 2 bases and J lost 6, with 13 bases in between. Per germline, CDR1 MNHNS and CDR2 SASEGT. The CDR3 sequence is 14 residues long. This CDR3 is CASSEISGPAEAFF. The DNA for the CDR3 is TGTGCCAGCAGTGAAATATCAGGGCCTGCTGAAGCTTTCTTT.

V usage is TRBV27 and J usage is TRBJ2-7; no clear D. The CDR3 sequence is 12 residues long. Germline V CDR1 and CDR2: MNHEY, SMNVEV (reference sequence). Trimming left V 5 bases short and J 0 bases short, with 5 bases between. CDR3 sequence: CASSPSSYEQYF. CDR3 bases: TGTGCCAGCAGTCCGAGCTCCTACGAGCAGTACTTC.

CDR3 DNA: TGTGCCAGCAGCGCCCGAGCGGGAGGGCCGGGGAATGAGCAGTTCTTC. Protein: CASSARAGGPGNEQFF. The chain carries TRBV5-4 and TRBJ2-1; 10 bases align to TRBD2. CDR1 and CDR2 (germline): SGHNT, YYREEE (reference sequence). The CDR3 totals 16 residues. The ends lost 4 bases at V and 7 bases at J; junction bases unmatched: 11.

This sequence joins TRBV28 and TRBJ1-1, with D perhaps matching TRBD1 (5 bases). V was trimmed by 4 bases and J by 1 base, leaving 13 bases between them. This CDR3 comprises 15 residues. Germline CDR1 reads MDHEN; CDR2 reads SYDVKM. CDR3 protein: CASSSQGRANTEAFF. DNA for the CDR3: TGTGCCAGCAGTTCGCAGGGAAGGGCGAACACTGAAGCTTTCTTT. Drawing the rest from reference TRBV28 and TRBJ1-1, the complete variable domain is DVKVTQSSRYLVKRTGEKVFLECVQDMDHENMFWYRQDPGLGLRLIYFSYDVKMKEKGDIPEGYSVSREKKERFSLILESASTNQTSMYLCASSSQGRANTEAFFGQGTRLTVV.

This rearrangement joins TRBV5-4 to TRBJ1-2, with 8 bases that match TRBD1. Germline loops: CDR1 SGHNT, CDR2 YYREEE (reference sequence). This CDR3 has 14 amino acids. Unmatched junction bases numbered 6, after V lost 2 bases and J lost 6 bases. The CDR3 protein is CASSFNTGQDGYTF. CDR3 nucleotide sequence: TGTGCCAGCAGCTTTAACACGGGACAGGATGGCTACACCTTC.